The clone carrying this TCR beta chain turned up a few times. Its cognate antigen is unknown. TCRdb itself ran the reads through MiXCR, one entry per CDR3 protein. The sample consists of about 830,000 distinct CDR3 sequences, approximately 32% of them appearing once. Germline lookup yields CDR1 MDHEN and CDR2 SYDVKM. Unmatched junction bases numbered 12, after V lost 5 bases and J lost 6 bases. The CDR3 totals 17 residues. This specimen belongs to a study of T cell repertoires in cytomegalovirus infection. In the study overall: CMV epitopes in the study were HLA-C-restricted (recently identified) and HLA-B-restricted (well studied). Through public TCR beta signatures, both CMV infection and matching HLA type were indicated. Study-wide results and limits: Clonotypes of TCR beta that were HLA-C-restricted and CMV-specific dominated the ex vivo response.

Material: cultured CD8+ T cells from PBMCs, obtained from culture after CMV antigen stimulation. The chain uses TRBV28 and TRBJ2-3; 12 bases fit TRBD2. The sequence came from a human donor in good health (CMV status not recorded). Some clones in this sample may be carry-over from other donors' samples. CDR3 loop: CASSTRTSGVDRDTQYF. The CDR3 DNA reads TGTGCCAGCAGTACGAGGACTAGCGGGGTGGATCGGGATACGCAGTATTTT.